These 18 T cell receptor beta chains were sequenced from one sample in a study of T cell clonality in common variable immunodeficiency (dated by TCRdb to 2013 to 2016). To prepare the library, the immunoSEQ multiplex PCR assay was applied. Drawn from immuneACCESS, this table holds only the in-frame rearrangements with V and J called that TCRdb kept. Clones are partly lost; checked studies trace under half to an unresolved V gene and leave the rest unexplained. Here the sample lists tens of thousands of clones, none seen once only. The ten largest clones represent approximately 1.5% of the sample. The sample was peripheral blood mononuclear cells. The receptors here all came from a person aged 18 to 75 in good health.

The sample holds many counts of this clone. Coverage ceases 3 residues before the CDR3 finishes, and the germline J gene fills in the end. The J gene is TRBJ1-6, the V gene TRBV20-1; 8 bases fit TRBD1. V lost 4 bases, J lost 8 bases, and 1 base stayed unmatched. CDR1 and CDR2 from the germline V gene are DFQATT and SNEGSKA (reference sequence). This CDR3 contains 12 residues. CDR3 DNA, as far as it was read: TGCAGTGCTACGACAGGGGATTCACCC. This sequence encodes CSATTGDSP. The whole CDR3 sequence is CSATTGDSPLHF.

In this sample, this clone turned up many times. The read is 3 residues too short to cover the CDR3 end, so that end is filled in from the germline J gene. The V and J genes are TRBV5-1 and TRBJ2-5; D is perhaps TRBD2 (6 bases). The germline gives CDR1 SGHRS, CDR2 YFSETQ. Trimming took off 5 bases at V and 4 bases at J, with 12 bases between the two ends. This CDR3 is built from 13 residues. The CDR3 here is CASRSRRGETQYF. The CDR3 bases that were read are TGCGCCAGCAGGTCTAGGAGGGGAGAGACC.

This clone was detected many times. Sequencing ends 3 residues short of the CDR3 end; the germline J gene provides the rest. This chain uses TRBV28 with TRBJ2-7; unclear D gene. V shed 5 bases and J shed 3 bases, with 11 bases lying between them. Germline CDR1 reads MDHEN; CDR2 reads SYDVKM. The CDR3 is made up of 13 amino acids. The sequenced part of the CDR3 DNA is TGTGCCAGCAGTCCGACAAGTGGCTACGAG. Translation: CASSPTSGYE. The CDR3, in full, reads CASSPTSGYEQYF.

This clone occurred many times. The CDR3 sequence: CASSARDIRYEQYF. CDR3 DNA (partial): TGTGCCAGCAGCGCCCGGGACATCCGCTACGAG. The J gene is TRBJ2-7, the V gene TRBV7-2; D is perhaps TRBD1 (6 bases). The sequenced fragment ends 3 residues before the CDR3 boundary, so the rest is inferred from the germline J gene. This CDR3 region has 14 residues. Trimming removed 5 bases from V and 3 bases from J, with 14 bases in between. The germline V gene encodes CDR1 SGHTA and CDR2 FQGNSA.

The sample holds many counts of this clone. The CDR3 sequence is CSAPEDRGFGNEQFF. The part of the CDR3 DNA that was read is TGCAGCGCCCCAGAAGACAGAGGGTTTGGGAATGAG. The V call is TRBV29-1, the J call TRBJ2-1; D possibly matches TRBD1 or TRBD2 (5 bases each). The read is 3 residues too short to cover the CDR3 end, so that end is filled in from the germline J gene. Deletions cut 7 bases from V and 7 bases from J, with 23 bases between. The CDR3 totals 15 residues. In germline, CDR1 is SQVTM, CDR2 ANQGSEA.

This clone appeared many times. The read terminates 3 residues before the CDR3 end, so the remaining end is supplied by the germline J gene. The rearrangement links TRBV20-1 to TRBJ2-4, with 7 bases identical to TRBD2. Losses at the gene ends were 6 bases for V and 6 bases for J; bases not matched to a gene: 8. Germline CDR1 is DFQATT and CDR2 is SNEGSKA (reference sequence). The CDR3 length is 13 residues. CDR3 amino acids: CSAWDYLGNIQYF. The covered CDR3 bases are TGCAGTGCCTGGGACTACCTAGGAAACATT.

This clone was seen ten or more times. The CDR3 end lies 3 residues beyond the end of the read and is filled in from the germline J gene. This sequence joins TRBV5-1 and TRBJ2-6, with 11 bases matching TRBD2. Unmatched junction bases numbered 16, after V lost 4 bases and J lost 4 bases. The CDR3 sequence is 20 residues long. Per germline, CDR1 SGHRS and CDR2 YFSETQ. The CDR3 reads CASSPSPGTSGFGGANVLTF. The sequenced CDR3 bases are TGCGCCAGCAGCCCTTCCCCCGGGACTAGCGGTTTCGGAGGGGCCAACGTC.

This clone has at least ten counts. Germline is not matched at one junction end, which may reflect a read error. The read ends 3 residues shy of where the CDR3 ends; the end is completed using the germline J gene. This sequence joins TRBV7-7 and TRBJ2-2, with TRBD2 matching over 11 bases. The CDR3 runs to 18 residues. The V gene's germline CDR1 is SSHAT and CDR2 FNYEAQ (reference sequence). The CDR3: CASSLGDLAGGYTGELFF. CDR3 DNA (partial): TGTGCTAGCAGCTTAGGGGATCTAGCGGGAGGATACACCGGGGAG.

Ten or more counts support this clone. The read is 3 residues too short to cover the CDR3 end, so that end is filled in from the germline J gene. The J gene is TRBJ2-1, the V gene TRBV10-2; TRBD2 aligns across 7 bases. This CDR3 spans 19 amino acids. Looked up from germline, CDR1 is WSHSY and CDR2 is SAAADI. The trim removed 3 bases at V and 8 bases at J, leaving 22 bases unmatched. The covered CDR3 bases are TGCGCCAGCAGTGAAGGGTCGTGGCTAGCGGAAACCTTAGTAGATGAG. As protein: CASSEGSWLAETLVDE. From start to end, the CDR3 is CASSEGSWLAETLVDEQFF.

This clone appeared many times. With the read ending 3 residues before the CDR3 end, the germline J gene is used to fill in that end. The J gene is TRBJ2-2, the V gene TRBV7-9, with D possibly being TRBD2 (6 bases). Germline V gene sequence: CDR1 SEHNR, CDR2 FQNEAQ (reference sequence). The length of the CDR3 is 13 residues. The V and J ends lost 4 bases and 6 bases respectively, with 9 bases between them. CDR3 bases read: TGTGCCAGCAGCTGGAGGGGAGCCGGGGAG. Translation gives CASSWRGAGE. The entire CDR3 protein reads CASSWRGAGELFF.

This clone was seen many times. The CDR3 end is not reached by the read, which stops 3 residues before it; the germline J gene fills it in. V and J are TRBV5-1 and TRBJ2-2; 12 nucleotides agree with TRBD1. V was pared by 7 bases and J by 4 bases, with 5 bases of the junction left unmatched. Per the germline V gene, CDR1 is SGHRS and CDR2 is YFSETQ. The CDR3 consists of 15 residues. The CDR3 sequence is CASGGTGGFTGELFF. The sequenced part of the CDR3 DNA is TGCGCCAGCGGGGGGACAGGGGGCTTCACCGGGGAG.

This clone came up many times. With the read ending 3 residues before the CDR3 end, the germline J gene is used to fill in that end. The chain employs TRBV20-1 and TRBJ1-2; tentative D call: TRBD1 (5 bases). Germline V gives CDR1 DFQATT, CDR2 SNEGSKA (reference sequence). V was clipped by 1 base and J by 3 bases, with 12 bases between them. The CDR3 extends over 14 amino acids. CDR3 DNA, as far as it was read: TGCAGTGCTAGAGCCGGGCTAGGGGACTATGGC. Its translation: CSARAGLGDYG. In full, the CDR3 reads CSARAGLGDYGYTF.

This clone was counted many times. The DNA ends 3 residues before the CDR3 does, and the rest of the CDR3 is filled in from the germline J gene. V is TRBV12-3 or TRBV12-4 and J is TRBJ1-5; the D is unclear. V lost 3 bases and J lost 5, with 14 bases in between. The CDR3 length is 15 residues. The DNA read from the CDR3 is TGTGCCAGCAGTTTGTTGCCCGGGTCCGATCAGCCC. This encodes CASSLLPGSDQP. Given in full, the CDR3 is CASSLLPGSDQPQHF.

Of note for this clone: The read gets to within 3 residues of the CDR3 end, and the germline J gene fills in the rest. This chain joins TRBV6-4 and TRBJ2-1; possible D gene TRBD1, 6 bases. V gave up 7 bases and J gave up 4 bases, with 20 bases separating them. The germline V gene encodes CDR1 MRHNA and CDR2 SNTAGT. The CDR3 spans 16 residues. CDR3 protein: CASTPQGQGRYNEQFF. The covered CDR3 bases are TGTGCCAGCACTCCCCAGGGGCAGGGTCGGTACAATGAG.

In this sample, this clone turned up many times. The CDR3 goes on 3 residues after the read ends, and that part is filled in from the germline J gene. The chain combines TRBV4-1 with TRBJ2-6; the match to TRBD1 covers 7 bases. Unmatched junction bases numbered 6, after V lost 4 bases and J lost 0 bases. In germline, CDR1 is MGHRA, CDR2 YSYEKL. This CDR3 region has 17 residues. The DNA read from the CDR3 is TGCGCCAGCAGCCCCGGGACAGCGTACTCTGGGGCCAACGTC. This codes for CASSPGTAYSGANV. The full-length CDR3 reads as CASSPGTAYSGANVLTF.

This clone was recorded many times. The read falls 3 residues short of the CDR3 end, and the missing part is taken from the germline J gene. V usage is TRBV9 and J usage is TRBJ2-7, with 8 bases lining up with TRBD1. Trimming took 4 bases from V and 3 from J; bases not matched to a gene: 6. The CDR3 length is 14 residues. Per germline, CDR1 SGDLS and CDR2 YYNGEE. The CDR3 sequence: CASSTGGTIYEQYF. The DNA read from the CDR3 is TGTGCCAGCAGCACAGGGGGTACGATCTACGAG.

This clone was recorded many times. The CDR3 end is not reached by the read, which stops 3 residues before it; the germline J gene fills it in. The chain couples TRBV30 to TRBJ1-2, with a tentative D call TRBD1 (6 bases). The CDR3 has 13 amino acids. V lost 3 bases and J lost 3, with 11 bases in between. Germline loops: CDR1 GTSNPN, CDR2 SVGIG (reference sequence). The CDR3 spells CAWRATGDYGYTF. CDR3 DNA, as far as it was read: TGTGCCTGGAGAGCGACAGGAGACTATGGC.

This clone was seen repeatedly, ten times or more. The read terminates 3 residues ahead of where the CDR3 ends, so the germline J gene completes it. The rearrangement links TRBV12-3 or TRBV12-4 to TRBJ1-1; 7 nucleotides align to TRBD1. This CDR3 is 17 amino acids long. Trimming at V came to 5 bases and at J to 2 bases, leaving 14 bases not matched to a gene. Incomplete CDR3 DNA: TGTGCCAGCAGTAACAGTACCCCCAGGGGGACTAACACTGAA. This codes for CASSNSTPRGTNTE. The entire CDR3 reads CASSNSTPRGTNTEAFF.